This TCR delta chain was identified during a study of gamma-delta T cells after stem cell transplantation. This clone is medium-sized within its sample. There are 19 residues in the CDR3. Germline CDR1 and CDR2: GEAIGNYY and EKD. Trimming took off 3 bases at V and 0 bases at J, with 25 bases between the two ends. TCRdb reapplied CATT to the RT-PCR reads. The table records about 5,400 delta-chain clones, just over 9.5% of them present only once. Sample: gamma-delta T cells. The sequence came from a human donor. It is not recorded whose cells these are; they may come from a transplant donor. The chain employs TRDV2 and TRDJ1; the D is unclear. The DNA of the CDR3 is TGTGCCTGTGACCCCTTGGGTGATCGTTCAACCCTCAACACCGATAAACTCATCTTT. Its translation: CACDPLGDRSTLNTDKLIF.